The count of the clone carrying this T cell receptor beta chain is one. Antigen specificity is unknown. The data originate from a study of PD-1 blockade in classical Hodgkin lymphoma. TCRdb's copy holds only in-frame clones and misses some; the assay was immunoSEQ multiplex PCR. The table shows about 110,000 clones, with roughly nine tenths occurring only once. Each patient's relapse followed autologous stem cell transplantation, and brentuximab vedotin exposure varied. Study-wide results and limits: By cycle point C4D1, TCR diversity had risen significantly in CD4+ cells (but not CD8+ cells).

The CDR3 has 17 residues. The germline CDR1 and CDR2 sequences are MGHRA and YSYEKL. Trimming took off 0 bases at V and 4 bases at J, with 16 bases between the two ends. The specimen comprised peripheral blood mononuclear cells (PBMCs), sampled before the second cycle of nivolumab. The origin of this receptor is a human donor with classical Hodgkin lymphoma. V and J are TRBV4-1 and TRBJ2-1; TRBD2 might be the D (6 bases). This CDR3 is CASSQDTRDPTYNEQFF. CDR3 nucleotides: TGCGCCAGCAGCCAAGATACGCGGGATCCGACTTACAATGAGCAGTTCTTC.